The present TCR beta chain was sequenced within a study of blood T cells in healthy people across ages. The second PCR ran about 6 to 12 cycles with a sample-barcoded 5' primer and J-beta primers. In TCRdb, the 5' RACE reads were re-called with MiXCR into one record per CDR3 protein. The sample has approximately 690,000 distinct CDR3 sequences; 35% to 50% are singletons. This clonotype was detected many times. Every donor gave 9 to 10 milliliters of peripheral blood. V was clipped by 6 bases and J by 4 bases; unmatched bases: 10. CDR1 and CDR2 from the germline V gene are MGHDK and SYGVNS. The CDR3 is 16 amino acids.

The chain combines TRBV25-1 with TRBJ2-5, with 11 bases fitting TRBD1. Input material: blood. This clonotype was obtained from a man at least 80 years old in good health. The CDR3 DNA reads TGTGCCAGCAGAGATTCCGGGACAGGGGGTTCAGAGACCCAGTACTTC. Translating it yields CASRDSGTGGSETQYF. Looking up the rest from reference TRBV25-1 and TRBJ2-5 gives the full variable domain: EADIYQTPRYLVIGTGKKITLECSQTMGHDKMYWYQQDPGMELHLIHYSYGVNSTEKGDLSSESTVSRIRTEHFPLTLESARPSHTSQYLCASRDSGTGGSETQYFGPGTRLLVL.